This TCR beta chain was sequenced in a study of blood T cell repertoires in COVID-19. As for the study in general: Italy, Spain and the United States were the sources of the convalescent and acute COVID-19 samples. The cDNA or gDNA used as material had been derived from T cells, B-cell-depleted T cells, or PBMCs.

With 5 bases clipped from V and 5 bases from J, the junction kept 5 bases outside the gene matches. The CDR3 is 13 residues long. Germline V gene sequence: CDR1 KGHSH, CDR2 LQKENI. Per the study methods: Scientists estimated how many nucleated cells there were by amplifying reference gene primers. Here immunoSEQ multiplex PCR was the method, and the copy in TCRdb shows in-frame clones only, minus some. That table supplies the V and J calls and clone size; D and trimming were determined from the DNA. Of about 280,000 clones in the sample, around nine tenths were seen once. The chain has TRBV18 and TRBJ1-1; TRBD1 matches at 7 bases. Material: peripheral blood. The source is a man aged 35 to 55 with active or convalescent COVID-19. CDR3 DNA sequence: TGTGCCAGCTCAGGGAGGACAGGAACTGAAGCTTTCTTT. Translating gives CASSGRTGTEAFF.